The 26 T cell receptor beta chains below come from one sample, sequenced in a study of blood T cell repertoires in COVID-19. Sequencing was performed with immunoSEQ multiplex PCR; in TCRdb, only in-frame clones are kept and a portion is missing. The sample has roughly 72,000 clones, 79% seen once; the top ten hold less than 6%. The sample was peripheral blood. Source of these receptors: a woman of 80 years or more with active or convalescent COVID-19.

This clone was counted once. The rearrangement uses TRBV9 and TRBJ2-7; 11 bases are shared with TRBD2. Germline-derived CDR1 and CDR2 are SGDLS and YYNGEE. The length of the CDR3 is 15 residues. The trim removed 3 bases at V and 7 bases at J, leaving 9 bases unmatched. The CDR3 is CASSDPSGRPGEQYF. The CDR3 nucleotides are TGTGCCAGCAGCGACCCTAGCGGGAGGCCGGGGGAGCAGTACTTC.

The chain joins TRBV6-5 to TRBJ1-2, with a possible D match to TRBD1 (6 bases). Germline values: CDR1 MNHEY, CDR2 SVGAGI. The CDR3 totals 16 residues. V lost 0 bases, J lost 0 bases, and 11 bases lay in between. CDR3 residues: CASSYSSGDTNYGYTF. CDR3 sequence (DNA): TGTGCCAGCAGTTACTCTTCAGGGGATACTAACTATGGCTACACCTTC.

The chain links TRBV27 to TRBJ1-1; weak D call: TRBD1 (5 bases). The CDR3 has 15 amino acids. CDR1 MNHEY and CDR2 SMNVEV come from the germline V gene (reference sequence). Trimming stripped 6 bases from V and 3 bases from J, with 17 bases between. CDR3 coding DNA: TGTGCCAGCAGCCCCGGGAGGGGCCTTTACACTGAAGCTTTCTTT. Its translation: CASSPGRGLYTEAFF.

This clone has only a few counts. The rearrangement joins TRBV6-2 or TRBV6-3 to TRBJ2-2; possibly TRBD2 for D (5 bases). CDR1 is MNHEY and CDR2 is SVGEGT in the germline V gene. The CDR3 spans 18 residues. Deletions cut 2 bases from V and 5 bases from J, with 21 bases between. The CDR3 protein is CASSYARGPIVVTGELFF. CDR3 nucleotides: TGTGCCAGCAGTTACGCCCGGGGTCCGATAGTAGTTACCGGGGAGCTGTTTTTT.

CDR3 region: CASSELGGTGELFF. CDR3 coding DNA: TGTGCCAGCAGTGAATTAGGGGGAACCGGGGAGCTGTTTTTT. This sequence joins TRBV25-1 and TRBJ2-2, with D tentatively TRBD1 (6 bases). This CDR3 has 14 amino acids. V was trimmed by 1 base and J by 5 bases, leaving 8 bases between them. CDR1 MGHDK and CDR2 SYGVNS come from the germline V gene.

This chain uses TRBV7-3 with TRBJ2-5, with D perhaps TRBD2 (5 bases). CDR1 and CDR2 from the germline V gene are SGHTA and FQGTGA. The V end was cut by 5 bases, the J end by 5 bases, with 12 bases between. The CDR3 is 13 amino acids. This CDR3 is CASSRGLGETQYF. CDR3 DNA: TGTGCCAGCAGCCGCGGACTCGGGGAGACCCAGTACTTC.

V gene TRBV4-3 combines with J gene TRBJ2-2, with TRBD1 as a possible D gene (6 bases). V lost 0 bases to trimming and J lost 0 bases, with 11 bases between them. This CDR3 is 17 amino acids long. Germline V gives CDR1 LGHNA, CDR2 YSLEER. The CDR3 DNA sequence: TGCGCCAGCAGCCAAGATGTATCAGGGGCGAACACCGGGGAGCTGTTTTTT. It specifies CASSQDVSGANTGELFF.

This clone was detected a few times. The rearrangement links TRBV11-2 to TRBJ2-3; D remains unclear. Germline CDR1 is SGHAT and CDR2 is FQNNGV. Trimming pared 5 bases from V and 6 bases from J, leaving 9 bases between. This CDR3 comprises 12 residues. The CDR3 protein is CASSVGYDTQYF. CDR3 sequence (DNA): TGTGCCAGCAGCGTAGGCTACGATACGCAGTATTTT.

This chain joins TRBV19 and TRBJ2-5; 9 positions agree with TRBD1. The V gene's germline CDR1 is LNHDA and CDR2 SQIVND (reference sequence). The CDR3 spans 15 residues. V lost 5 bases to trimming and J lost 4 bases; unmatched junction nucleotides: 8. The CDR3 loop reads CASSQDRGYRETQYF. CDR3 sequence (DNA): TGTGCCAGTAGTCAGGACAGGGGTTATCGAGAGACCCAGTACTTC.

The chain carries TRBV27 and TRBJ2-1; 11 bases align to TRBD2. Germline-derived CDR1 and CDR2 are MNHEY and SMNVEV (reference sequence). V lost 7 bases and J lost 0; bases outside the gene matches: 14. The CDR3 covers 19 residues. This CDR3 is CASTPAPGLAGFSYNEQFF. Written as DNA, the CDR3 is TGTGCCAGCACCCCCGCACCAGGACTAGCGGGCTTCTCCTACAATGAGCAGTTCTTC.

J is TRBJ2-6 and V is TRBV13; maybe TRBD2 (7 bases). The V end lost 6 bases, the J end lost 0 bases, and 18 bases lay between the germline ends. Per the germline V gene, CDR1 is PRHDT and CDR2 is FYEKMQ (reference sequence). The CDR3 runs 18 residues. This CDR3 reads CASRLNGRGGSGANVLTF. DNA for the CDR3: TGTGCCAGCAGACTGAACGGAAGGGGGGGCTCTGGGGCCAACGTCCTGACTTTC.

V usage is TRBV25-1 and J usage is TRBJ1-5, with D unclear. Germline CDR1 is MGHDK and CDR2 is SYGVNS. This CDR3 region has 17 residues. V lost 6 bases, J lost 4 bases, and 22 bases lay in between. CDR3 sequence (DNA): TGTGCCAGCAGATGTTGGCAGGCCAGCATAAAGAATCAGCCCCAGCATTTT. Amino acid sequence: CASRCWQASIKNQPQHF.

In its sample, this clone was seen a few times. The V and J genes are TRBV6-5 and TRBJ1-2; D is undetermined. V lost 7 bases and J 8 bases, leaving 11 bases between the germline ends. From germline, CDR1 is MNHEY and CDR2 SVGAGI. The CDR3 runs to 11 residues. This chain's CDR3 is CASTSGGGYTF. As DNA, the CDR3 is TGTGCCAGCACTTCAGGAGGCGGCTACACCTTC.

This clone has a single count. This chain uses TRBV7-6 with TRBJ2-7, with a tentative D call TRBD2 (5 bases). Trimming pared 5 bases from V and 2 bases from J, leaving 16 bases between. Germline-derived CDR1 and CDR2 are SGHVS and FNYEAQ. CDR3 size: 15 residues. The CDR3 DNA is TGTGCCAGCAGCCCAGGTCTGGACGGGGCCTACGAGCAGTACTTC. This sequence encodes CASSPGLDGAYEQYF.

The count of this clone is one. The rearrangement links TRBV19 to TRBJ2-1, with 11 bases identical to TRBD2. The germline gives CDR1 LNHDA, CDR2 SQIVND (reference sequence). V shed 5 bases and J 9 bases; nucleotides not matched to a gene: 12. The CDR3 spans 16 residues. CDR3 sequence: CASSVTTSGSLLEQFF. The CDR3 nucleotides read TGTGCCAGTAGTGTTACAACTAGCGGGAGTTTGCTTGAGCAGTTCTTC.

The gene calls are TRBV19 and TRBJ1-4; D call uncertain. The V end lost 7 bases, the J end lost 6 bases, and 18 bases lay between the germline ends. CDR3 length equals 15 residues. Germline values: CDR1 LNHDA, CDR2 SQIVND (reference sequence). CDR3 in amino acids: CASKLREAMDEKLFF. The CDR3 nucleotides are TGTGCCAGTAAGCTCCGGGAGGCCATGGATGAAAAACTGTTTTTT.

This chain joins TRBV6-6 and TRBJ1-2; maybe TRBD1 (6 bases). In germline, CDR1 is MNHNY, CDR2 SVGAGI (reference sequence). V shed 7 bases and J shed 8 bases, with 17 bases lying between them. This CDR3 has 13 residues. CDR3 DNA sequence: TGTGCCAGCAATAAAGGGGCAGGGGAGGGCTACACCTTC. This translates into CASNKGAGEGYTF.

This clone was observed once. The V call is TRBV29-1, the J call TRBJ2-1, with D possibly being TRBD1 (5 bases). This CDR3 has 16 amino acids. Trimming took off 5 bases at V and 2 bases at J, with 19 bases between the two ends. CDR1 is SQVTM and CDR2 is ANQGSEA in the germline V gene. CDR3 in amino acids: CSVLSRAKGPYNEQFF. CDR3 nucleotide sequence: TGCAGCGTTTTGAGCCGGGCCAAGGGGCCCTACAATGAGCAGTTCTTC.

The chain links TRBV6-5 to TRBJ1-6, with 9 positions matching TRBD1. The germline V gene encodes CDR1 MNHEY and CDR2 SVGAGI. V was pared by 6 bases and J by 11 bases, with 11 bases of the junction left unmatched. This CDR3 region has 15 residues. As DNA, the CDR3 is TGTGCCAGCAGATCTACAGGGGGCGCCCACCCACCCCTCCACTTT. Its protein product is CASRSTGGAHPPLHF.

The chain has TRBV29-1 and TRBJ2-4; TRBD2 agrees at 7 bases. The CDR3 has 13 amino acids. Germline CDR1 SQVTM, CDR2 ANQGSEA. CDR3 nucleotide sequence: TGCAGTGGGGTGGGGGAGGGCTTAAACATTCAGTACTTC. Protein product: CSGVGEGLNIQYF.

The chain joins TRBV18 to TRBJ2-7; maybe TRBD1 (6 bases). CDR1 and CDR2 (germline): KGHSH, LQKENI. CDR3 length: 12 residues. The V end was cut by 3 bases, the J end by 5 bases, with 8 bases between. The CDR3 region has the DNA TGTGCCAGCTCACCTAACAGGGACGAGCAGTACTTC. Translating gives CASSPNRDEQYF.

There are a few counts of this clone. The V gene is TRBV24-1, the J gene TRBJ2-2; 9 bases fit TRBD1. Germline V lookup: CDR1 KGHDR, CDR2 SFDVKD. The V segment lost 4 bases and the J segment 2 bases; nucleotides outside the gene matches: 4. The CDR3 has 16 residues. The DNA for the CDR3 is TGTGCCACCAGTGACTTGGGACAGGGCAACACCGGGGAGCTGTTTTTT. Translation: CATSDLGQGNTGELFF.

The chain couples TRBV5-6 to TRBJ1-5; D unclear. The CDR3 loop spans 17 amino acids. Trimming left V 4 bases short and J 5 bases short, with 22 bases between. Germline lookup yields CDR1 SGHDT and CDR2 YYEEEE. The CDR3: CASSTSLGGRSYQPQHF. The DNA for the CDR3 is TGTGCCAGCAGCACCTCCCTTGGAGGGAGGTCCTATCAGCCCCAGCATTTT.

This clone was seen once. The rearrangement links TRBV14 to TRBJ1-1; TRBD1 might be the D (6 bases). CDR1 SGHDN and CDR2 FVKESK come from the germline V gene. The CDR3 consists of 14 residues. Trimming left V 4 bases short and J 4 bases short, with 13 bases between. The CDR3 nucleotides are TGTGCCAGCAGCCCTGGCCCAGGGGTCACTGAAGCTTTCTTT. Its translation: CASSPGPGVTEAFF.

This clone was detected only once. The chain recombines TRBV4-1 with TRBJ1-6, with a weak D call TRBD1 (5 bases). The ends were cut back, 2 bases at V and 8 bases at J, with 19 bases in the middle. Germline-derived CDR1 and CDR2 are MGHRA and YSYEKL. This CDR3 contains 17 residues. The CDR3 here is CASSQSYPDSRDSPLHF. The CDR3 coding sequence is TGCGCCAGCAGCCAATCTTACCCTGACAGTCGTGATTCACCCCTCCACTTT.

This chain links TRBV6-1 with TRBJ1-6; D is unclear. The CDR3 is 14 amino acids. V dropped 1 base and J dropped 7 bases, with 8 bases sitting between them. CDR1 and CDR2 (germline): MNHNS, SASEGT. CDR3 loop: CASSEVRGNSPLHF. In DNA form, the CDR3 reads TGTGCCAGCAGTGAAGTACGGGGAAATTCACCCCTCCACTTT.